The 26 T cell receptor beta chains below were found in one sample sequenced in a study of tumor and adjacent non-tumor tissue in lung cancer. The template was RNA from unsorted bulk tissue. More than 3 cm separated this lung sample from the edge of the tumor. TCRbeta libraries were built with three rounds of nested PCR, modified from ARM-PCR. TCRdb analysed the multiplex PCR reads with MiXCR anew, one entry per CDR3 protein. The sample yields about 43,000 distinct CDR3 sequences, roughly 60% seen once. Sequencing used distant non-tumor lung tissue. The source is a man in his fifties or sixties with non-small cell lung cancer.

As for this clonotype: No conserved phenylalanine or tryptophan ends this CDR3, so it is likely a read error. The rearrangement joins TRBV11-2 to TRBJ2-3; D uncertain. Germline CDR1 SGHAT, CDR2 FQNNGV. The CDR3 spans 12 residues. The CDR3 loop reads CVSSPTTNTQYL. In DNA, the CDR3 is TGTGTCAGCAGCCCAACCACAAATACGCAGTATCTT.

The chain employs TRBV29-1 and TRBJ2-7; possibly TRBD2 for D (5 bases). Germline CDR1 reads SQVTM; CDR2 reads ANQGSEA. Trimming left V 7 bases short and J 6 bases short, with 16 bases between. The CDR3 has 12 residues. CDR3 loop: CSARTGYGEQYF. The CDR3 DNA reads TGCAGCGCTAGGACGGGGTATGGCGAGCAGTACTTC.

About this clonotype itself: The CDR3 does not end in the conserved phenylalanine or tryptophan, so this is likely a read error. This chain connects TRBV20-1 to TRBJ2-1; 7 bases are shared with TRBD2. Germline CDR1 reads DFQATT; CDR2 reads SNEGSKA (reference sequence). The junction had 5 bases not matched to a gene; V was cut back by 6 bases and J by 0 bases. CDR3 length: 14 residues. CDR3 coding DNA: TGCAGTGCCTCCGGGAGGTTCTCCTACAATGAGCAGTTCCTC. Translation gives CSASGRFSYNEQFL.

V and J are TRBV2 and TRBJ2-1, with TRBD2 matching over 8 bases. After removal of 1 base from V and 8 bases from J, the junction contained 10 bases not matched to a gene. The V gene's germline CDR1 is SNHLY and CDR2 FYNNEI. This CDR3 has 16 residues. The CDR3 sequence is CASSEVGRGAVDEQFF. For the CDR3, the DNA is TGTGCCAGCAGTGAAGTGGGGCGGGGGGCCGTGGATGAGCAGTTCTTC. The whole variable domain, remainder taken from reference TRBV2 and TRBJ2-1, is EPEVTQTPSHQVTQMGQEVILRCVPISNHLYFYWYRQILGQKVEFLVSFYNNEISEKSEIFDDQFSVERPDGSNFTLKIRSTKLEDSAMYFCASSEVGRGAVDEQFFGPGTRLTVL.

A note on this clonotype: A much larger clone differs from this one at a single base, so this may be a read error. J is TRBJ2-6 and V is TRBV7-9, with 10 bases identical to TRBD1. CDR3 length: 20 amino acids. Germline values: CDR1 SEHNR, CDR2 FQNEAQ (reference sequence). CDR3 in amino acids: CASSLGPGTGEMFGAKVLTF. CDR3 DNA: TGTGCCAGCAGCTTAGGCCCAGGGACAGGGGAGATGTTCGGGGCCAAGGTCCTGACTTTC.

Concerning this clonotype itself: A junction end diverges from the germline sequence, so it may reflect a read error. This chain links TRBV6-6 with TRBJ1-6; no clear D. Germline CDR1 MNHNY, CDR2 SVGAGI (reference sequence). The CDR3 is 17 residues long. CDR3 coding DNA: TGTGCCATCAGTTGCGATGTGACGAGCTCCTATAATTCACCCCTCCACTTT. It yields the protein CAISCDVTSSYNSPLHF.

V usage is TRBV10-3 and J usage is TRBJ2-1; possibly TRBD2 for D (6 bases). The length of the CDR3 is 14 residues. Deletions cut 4 bases from V and 10 bases from J, with 17 bases between. The germline CDR1 and CDR2 sequences are ENHRY and SYGVKD. The CDR3 region has the DNA TGTGCCATCAGTGTGGAGGGGCTGGGATACGAGCAGTTCTTC. This gives the protein CAISVEGLGYEQFF.

With regard to this clonotype: A much larger clone differs by one base, so this may be a read error. V and J are TRBV6-1 and TRBJ1-2; maybe TRBD1 (6 bases). Germline V gene data show CDR1 as MNHNS and CDR2 as SASEGT. Trimming left V 7 bases short and J 2 bases short, with 11 bases between. The CDR3 length is 13 residues. This CDR3 reads CASNSDRNYGYTF. As DNA, the CDR3 is TGTGCCAGCAATAGCGACAGGAACTATGGCTACACCTTC.

V usage is TRBV5-1 and J usage is TRBJ2-5, with 7 bases fitting TRBD1. Germline assignment: CDR1 SGHRS and CDR2 YFSETQ. This CDR3 is 14 amino acids long. J was trimmed by 2 bases and V by 7 bases; bases with no gene match: 8. The CDR3 reads CASCPTGFQETQYF. The CDR3 DNA follows: TGCGCCAGCTGCCCGACAGGGTTTCAAGAGACCCAGTACTTC.

Regarding this clonotype: One end of the junction does not line up with germline, which may come from a read error. The V call is TRBV24-1, the J call TRBJ2-7; TRBD2 matches at 8 bases. From germline, CDR1 is KGHDR and CDR2 SFDVKD. The CDR3 is made up of 17 amino acids. CDR3 nucleotides: TGTGTCACCAATGGTGAGGCAGCAGCGGGAGAGCCCTACGAGCAGTACTTC. Translation: CVTNGEAAAGEPYEQYF.

A note on this clonotype: This may be a read error, as it is one base from a much larger clone. The chain couples TRBV13 to TRBJ2-1; 15 positions match TRBD2. The CDR3 covers 17 residues. V lost 4 bases to trimming and J lost 8 bases; unmatched junction nucleotides: 9. The germline V gene encodes CDR1 PRHDT and CDR2 FYEKMQ (reference sequence). The CDR3 loop is CASSWRRTSGGAYEQFF. CDR3 DNA sequence: TGTGCCAGCAGCTGGAGAAGGACTAGCGGGGGGGCCTATGAGCAGTTCTTC.

The chain links TRBV7-9 to TRBJ2-2, with TRBD2 identical over 7 bases. CDR1 is SEHNR and CDR2 is FQNEAQ in the germline V gene (reference sequence). This CDR3 is built from 16 residues. Germline trimming cut 5 bases from V and 6 bases from J; bases unmatched to any gene: 12. CDR3: CASSATSGTYSGELFF. CDR3 coding DNA: TGTGCCAGCAGCGCAACCAGCGGGACGTACTCCGGGGAGCTGTTTTTT.

With respect to this clonotype: Just one base apart from a much larger clone, this may be a read error. The V and J genes are TRBV6-2 or TRBV6-3 and TRBJ2-2; D assignment may be TRBD1 or TRBD2 (5 bases each). The CDR3 runs 15 residues. Per germline, CDR1 MNHEY and CDR2 SVGEGT. The CDR3 region is CASRGVFANTGELLF. DNA of the CDR3: TGTGCCAGCAGAGGGGTCTTCGCGAACACCGGGGAGCTGCTTTTT.

This clonotype was detected once. In this CDR3 the conserved last residue, phenylalanine or tryptophan, is missing, so a read error is likely. The rearrangement uses TRBV4-1 and TRBJ1-1, with D maybe TRBD1 (5 bases). The CDR3 is 14 residues long. The germline CDR1 and CDR2 sequences are MGHRA and YSYEKL. CDR3 region: CTSNREGTGTEAFS. The CDR3 DNA is TGCACCAGCAACCGGGAGGGGACGGGCACTGAAGCTTTCTCT.

Of note for this clonotype: An end of the junction does not agree with germline; a read error may underlie this. This chain links TRBV14 with TRBJ2-1; possibly TRBD1 or TRBD2 for D (5 bases each). The CDR3 is made up of 15 amino acids. Germline CDR1 is SGHDN and CDR2 is FVKESK. In nucleotides, the CDR3 is TGCGCCAGCAGCGACCTTGCTGGGGGAGACAATGAGCAGTTCTTC. This gives the protein CASSDLAGGDNEQFF.

V is TRBV29-1 and J is TRBJ2-3, with 8 bases matching TRBD1. The V and J ends lost 2 bases and 3 bases, in that order; junction bases with no gene match: 4. Germline-derived CDR1 and CDR2 are SQVTM and ANQGSEA. This CDR3 region has 14 residues. This CDR3 is CSVERTGSTDTQYF. CDR3 bases: TGCAGCGTTGAAAGGACAGGGAGTACAGATACGCAGTATTTT.

The chain has TRBV12-3 or TRBV12-4 and TRBJ2-7; D remains ambiguous. Deletions cut 4 bases from V and 1 base from J, with 8 bases between. The CDR3 consists of 13 residues. The chain's CDR3 is CASSWRTSYEQYF. The CDR3 DNA is TGTGCCAGCAGTTGGAGAACTTCCTACGAGCAGTACTTC.

Concerning this clonotype itself: Since a much larger clone is just one base distant, this may be a read error. This chain joins TRBV6-1 and TRBJ2-1; D not certain. There are 11 residues in the CDR3. Germline CDR1 reads MNHNS; CDR2 reads SASEGT. V lost 5 bases and J 5 bases, leaving 4 bases between the germline ends. CDR3 amino acids: CASSTNNEQFF. Written as DNA, the CDR3 is TGTGCCAGCAGTACCAACAATGAGCAGTTCTTC.

With regard to this clonotype: A clone one base away is much larger, so this may be a read error. This chain joins TRBV24-1 and TRBJ2-7; no clear D gene. The length of the CDR3 is 15 residues. CDR1 and CDR2 from the germline V gene are KGHDR and SFDVKD. For the CDR3, the DNA is TGTGCCACCATTGATCCGGCACGGCAGGCCTACGAGCAGTACTTC. It yields the protein CATIDPARQAYEQYF.

In this sample, this clonotype turned up a few times. A read error is possible here, since a much larger clone lies one base away. The chain has TRBV7-8 and TRBJ1-1; the D is unclear. V was pared by 5 bases and J by 1 base, with 8 bases between. The CDR3 extends over 13 amino acids. Germline V gives CDR1 SGHVS, CDR2 FQNEAQ. The CDR3 loop reads CASSNLRNTEAFF. The DNA of the CDR3 is TGTGCCAGCAGCAACCTGAGGAACACTGAAGCTTTCTTT.

The rearrangement uses TRBV20-1 and TRBJ2-7; D is possibly TRBD1 or TRBD2 (5 bases each). The V and J ends lost 7 bases and 3 bases respectively, with 22 bases between them. CDR1 and CDR2 from the germline V gene are DFQATT and SNEGSKA (reference sequence). There are 15 residues in the CDR3. In nucleotides, the CDR3 is TGCAGTGTCCCGAGGGGTAGCGCCACGGACTACGAGCAGTACTTC. This translates into CSVPRGSATDYEQYF.

The chain recombines TRBV6-5 with TRBJ2-1; 7 nucleotides match TRBD1. The CDR3 extends over 12 amino acids. J gave up 14 bases and V 5 bases, and 9 bases lay outside the gene matches. Germline lookup yields CDR1 MNHEY and CDR2 SVGAGI. The CDR3 region is CASSRFPGQKFF. The CDR3 nucleotides read TGTGCCAGCAGTCGCTTTCCGGGACAGAAGTTCTTC.

This clonotype was picked up one time. As the CDR3 is not closed by the conserved phenylalanine or tryptophan, this likely results from a read error. This chain links TRBV10-3 with TRBJ2-3; D not certain. The CDR3 totals 12 residues. Germline CDR1 reads ENHRY; CDR2 reads SYGVKD. The CDR3 loop is CAIQASIDTQYL. In DNA form, the CDR3 reads TGTGCCATCCAGGCGAGCATAGATACGCAGTATTTA.

This chain connects TRBV5-6 to TRBJ2-1; tentative D call: TRBD1 (6 bases). Germline-derived CDR1 and CDR2 are SGHDT and YYEEEE. The CDR3 has 18 residues. Trimming pared 3 bases from V and 3 bases from J, leaving 22 bases between. This CDR3 reads CASSWARGSITFYNEQFF. In DNA form, the CDR3 reads TGTGCCAGCAGCTGGGCCAGGGGCAGCATCACCTTCTACAATGAGCAGTTCTTC. Together with reference TRBV5-6 and TRBJ2-1, the CDR3 gives the full variable domain: DAGVTQSPTHLIKTRGQQVTLRCSPKSGHDTVSWYQQALGQGPQFIFQYYEEEERQRGNFPDRFSGHQFPNYSSELNVNALLLGDSALYLCASSWARGSITFYNEQFFGPGTRLTVL.

As to this clonotype: Because it lacks the conserved phenylalanine or tryptophan at the end, this CDR3 is likely a read error. The DNA is omitted, as the CDR3 cannot be located on it reliably, and the CDR3 follows TCRdb's listing. The chain combines TRBV10-2 with TRBJ2-5; the table's D call TRBD1 went unverified against the DNA. Germline values: CDR1 WSHSY, CDR2 SAAADI. The CDR3 is made up of 16 amino acids, end residues included. This CDR3 reads CASSESKAGRQETHYL.

The chain carries TRBV7-9 and TRBJ2-5, with TRBD1 matching over 7 bases. The J segment lost 2 bases and the V segment lost 5 bases, leaving 8 bases of the junction unmatched. Germline assignment: CDR1 SEHNR and CDR2 FQNEAQ (reference sequence). The CDR3 contains 15 residues. The CDR3 DNA is TGTGCCAGCAGCCCAGCAGGGGGATATCAAGAGACCCAGTACTTC. This codes for CASSPAGGYQETQYF.